The 17 T cell receptor beta chains below all came from one sample that was sequenced in a study of OX40 agonist ivuxolimab in advanced cancers. The assay was immunoSEQ multiplex PCR, and TCRdb's table has in-frame clones only and misses some. The table has 76,000 or so clones, roughly 86% seen once; the top ten hold over 0.6%. The sequences come from CD4+ or CD8+ T cells sorted from blood, collected in a trial of the OX40 agonist ivuxolimab. The source of these receptors is an adult with an advanced solid tumor such as melanoma, head and neck, liver or kidney cancer.

This rearrangement joins TRBV7-2 to TRBJ1-2, with D unclear. The CDR3 covers 14 residues. The germline gives CDR1 SGHTA, CDR2 FQGNSA. V was pared by 1 base and J by 6 bases, with 12 bases between. DNA for the CDR3: TGTGCCAGCAGCTTAGTTGTGGAGGGAGATGGCTACACCTTC. Translating it yields CASSLVVEGDGYTF.

This clone has only a few counts. The V call is TRBV14, the J call TRBJ2-6; possible D gene TRBD2, 6 bases. Looked up from germline, CDR1 is SGHDN and CDR2 is FVKESK. Trimming cost V 2 bases and J 4 bases, with 21 bases left between them. The length of the CDR3 is 19 residues. CDR3 sequence: CASSQNSRGRTAGANVLTF. CDR3 coding DNA: TGTGCCAGCAGCCAAAATTCGCGGGGTAGAACCGCCGGGGCCAACGTCCTGACTTTC.

The gene calls are TRBV19 and TRBJ1-2; D is uncertain. From germline, CDR1 is LNHDA and CDR2 SQIVND (reference sequence). V lost 3 bases, J lost 2 bases, and 10 bases lay in between. The CDR3 is 14 residues long. The CDR3 spells CASSMSRGNYGYTF. The CDR3 DNA is TGTGCCAGTAGTATGAGTAGAGGGAACTATGGCTACACCTTC. The full variable domain, rest sourced from reference TRBV19 and TRBJ1-2, is DGGITQSPKYLFRKEGQNVTLSCEQNLNHDAMYWYRQDPGQGLRLIYYSQIVNDFQKGDIAEGYSVSREKKESFPLTVTSAQKNPTAFYLCASSMSRGNYGYTFGSGTRLTVV.

The chain has TRBV7-9 and TRBJ2-2; a possible D gene is TRBD1 (5 bases). V lost 1 base and J 2 bases, leaving 8 bases between the germline ends. The CDR3 has 15 residues. The germline V gene has CDR1 SEHNR and CDR2 FQNEAQ (reference sequence). CDR3 nucleotide sequence: TGTGCCAGCAGCTTAGGACAGATAAACACCGGGGAGCTGTTTTTT. Amino acids: CASSLGQINTGELFF.

This chain uses TRBV5-4 with TRBJ2-7, with unresolved D. Germline V CDR1 and CDR2: SGHNT, YYREEE (reference sequence). The V gene lost 0 bases and the J gene lost 4 bases, with 5 bases spanning the gap. This CDR3 is 12 amino acids long. In nucleotides, the CDR3 is TGTGCCAGCAGCTTGGGCGGTTACGAGCAGTACTTC. It encodes CASSLGGYEQYF.

The rearrangement joins TRBV4-2 to TRBJ2-3; D gene unclear. Trimming stripped 0 bases from V and 2 bases from J, with 12 bases between. The germline V gene has CDR1 LGHNA and CDR2 YNFKEQ. The CDR3 runs to 16 residues. The CDR3 loop is CASSQDASQDTDTQYF. The CDR3 DNA reads as TGTGCCAGCAGCCAAGATGCTAGTCAAGACACAGATACGCAGTATTTT.

The chain is built from TRBV29-1 and TRBJ1-1; TRBD1 might be the D (5 bases). V gave up 8 bases and J gave up 6 bases, with 19 bases separating them. Germline V gene sequence: CDR1 SQVTM, CDR2 ANQGSEA. CDR3 length: 13 amino acids. The CDR3 here is CSSSGDWGAEAFF. The CDR3 region has the DNA TGCAGCTCTTCCGGGGATTGGGGGGCTGAAGCTTTCTTT. Drawing the rest from reference TRBV29-1 and TRBJ1-1, the complete variable domain is SAVISQKPSRDICQRGTSLTIQCQVDSQVTMMFWYRQQPGQSLTLIATANQGSEATYESGFVIDKFPISRPNLTFSTLTVSNMSPEDSSIYLCSSSGDWGAEAFFGQGTRLTVV.

The chain employs TRBV30 and TRBJ1-4; the D is unclear. Trimming shortened V by 0 bases and J by 5 bases, and 13 bases separated the two germline ends. Looked up from germline, CDR1 is GTSNPN and CDR2 is SVGIG (reference sequence). The CDR3 is made up of 15 amino acids. This chain's CDR3 is CAWSVHRGGNEKLFF. The DNA of the CDR3 is TGTGCCTGGAGTGTACATCGAGGCGGGAATGAAAAACTGTTTTTT.

There are a few counts of this clone. This chain connects TRBV7-8 to TRBJ2-2; D unclear. The germline V gene encodes CDR1 SGHVS and CDR2 FQNEAQ. This CDR3 is 14 amino acids long. V was trimmed by 5 bases and J by 5 bases, leaving 12 bases between them. In DNA, the CDR3 is TGTGCCAGCAGCCGACTTTCCGGGACCGGGGAGCTGTTTTTT. Translation gives CASSRLSGTGELFF.

This clone has a single count. This sequence joins TRBV6-1 and TRBJ2-7; D gene uncertain. This CDR3 spans 14 amino acids. V was shortened by 2 bases and J by 1 base, with 9 bases between the two germline ends. Germline V gene sequence: CDR1 MNHNS, CDR2 SASEGT. The CDR3 loop is CASSENRASYEQYF. The DNA of the CDR3 is TGTGCCAGCAGTGAAAACCGGGCTTCCTACGAGCAGTACTTC.

This chain connects TRBV5-1 to TRBJ2-1; D is uncertain. Trimming stripped 7 bases from V and 4 bases from J, with 18 bases between. The CDR3 is 15 residues long. From germline, CDR1 is SGHRS and CDR2 YFSETQ. The CDR3 sequence: CASYYNTNGYNEQFF. The CDR3 bases are TGCGCCAGCTATTACAATACGAACGGATACAATGAGCAGTTCTTC.

The count of this clone is one. The rearrangement uses TRBV7-2 and TRBJ2-7; no clear D. CDR3 length: 14 residues. Trimming left V 0 bases short and J 5 bases short, with 11 bases between. Per the germline V gene, CDR1 is SGHTA and CDR2 is FQGNSA. In nucleotides, the CDR3 is TGTGCCAGCAGCTTAGCGGTCTACGGAGACGAGCAGTACTTC. It translates to CASSLAVYGDEQYF.

This chain joins TRBV6-1 and TRBJ1-4, with a weak D call TRBD1 (5 bases). V lost 7 bases to trimming and J lost 10 bases, with 16 bases between them. The CDR3 consists of 13 residues. The germline V gene has CDR1 MNHNS and CDR2 SASEGT. The CDR3 DNA sequence: TGTGCCAGCACTCGCAGGGAGGTGGGAAAACTGTTTTTT. This sequence encodes CASTRREVGKLFF.

The table lists this clone with a count of one. The chain employs TRBV30 and TRBJ1-2; 9 nucleotides align to TRBD1. V gave up 4 bases and J gave up 3 bases; unmatched junction bases: 3. Germline assignment: CDR1 GTSNPN and CDR2 SVGIG (reference sequence). This CDR3 contains 13 residues. CDR3 DNA: TGTGCCTGGAAGGGACAGGGAGACTATGGCTACACCTTC. Protein: CAWKGQGDYGYTF.

The table lists this clone with a count of one. The chain joins TRBV7-8 to TRBJ2-7; 9 bases align to TRBD2. Germline CDR1 and CDR2: SGHVS and FQNEAQ. Trimming took 1 base from V and 3 from J; bases not matched to a gene: 1. The length of the CDR3 is 14 residues. The CDR3 nucleotides are TGTGCCAGCAGCTTAGGGCGGGAGGGCTACGAGCAGTACTTC. It yields the protein CASSLGREGYEQYF.

V and J are TRBV11-2 and TRBJ1-5, with D hard to call. CDR1 is SGHAT, CDR2 FQNNGV, per germline. This CDR3 region has 15 residues. With 5 bases removed from V and 1 base from J, the gap between germline ends came to 12 bases. The DNA for the CDR3 is TGTGCCAGCAGCCAAGTCGGCACGAGCAATCAGCCCCAGCATTTT. Translated, it gives CASSQVGTSNQPQHF.

V gene TRBV6-5 combines with J gene TRBJ1-1; tentative D call: TRBD1 (5 bases). The CDR3 totals 14 residues. Germline CDR1 MNHEY, CDR2 SVGAGI. V dropped 6 bases and J dropped 5 bases, with 16 bases sitting between them. CDR3 in DNA: TGTGCCAGCAGAAGATCTCAGGGAGGGACTGAAGCTTTCTTT. It codes for CASRRSQGGTEAFF.